The 18 T cell receptor beta chains reported below all come from one sample, sequenced in a study of T cell responses to AZD1222 COVID-19 vaccine. Sequencing used immunoSEQ multiplex PCR; TCRdb keeps in-frame clones, though not all of them. The top ten clones hold under 10% of a sample with around 110,000 clones, about 80% of them seen once. Sequences were derived from peripheral blood, sampled on day 0 of AZD1222 vaccination. These receptors were obtained from an adult in good health.

J is TRBJ2-2 and V is TRBV10-3; 9 nucleotides match TRBD1. J gave up 0 bases and V 11 bases, and 4 bases lay outside the gene matches. This CDR3 region has 14 residues. Germline V CDR1 and CDR2: ENHRY, SYGVKD. CDR3: CALGDRANTGELFF. CDR3 coding DNA: TGTGCCCTAGGGGACAGGGCGAACACCGGGGAGCTGTTTTTT.

This CDR3 reads CAWSLSGGRNTIYF. CDR3 DNA: TGTGCCTGGAGTCTTTCAGGGGGTCGGAACACCATATATTTT. The chain links TRBV30 to TRBJ1-3; 7 positions agree with TRBD1. V was pared by 2 bases and J by 7 bases, with 8 bases of the junction left unmatched. Germline CDR1 is GTSNPN and CDR2 is SVGIG (reference sequence). The CDR3 covers 14 residues.

The V gene is TRBV14, the J gene TRBJ1-2; TRBD1 might be the D (5 bases). The CDR3 loop spans 12 amino acids. Germline-derived CDR1 and CDR2 are SGHDN and FVKESK. The V end was cut by 4 bases, the J end by 7 bases, with 10 bases between. The CDR3 reads CASSPGRSGYTF. For the CDR3, the DNA is TGTGCCAGCAGCCCGGGGCGGTCTGGCTACACCTTC. Full variable domain (missing parts from reference TRBV14 and TRBJ1-2): EAGVTQFPSHSVIEKGQTVTLRCDPISGHDNLYWYRRVMGKEIKFLLHFVKESKQDESGMPNNRFLAERTGGTYSTLKVQPAELEDSGVYFCASSPGRSGYTFGSGTRLTVV.

The chain is built from TRBV19 and TRBJ1-6; D is undetermined. Germline assignment: CDR1 LNHDA and CDR2 SQIVND (reference sequence). V was pared by 8 bases and J by 3 bases, with 14 bases between. The CDR3 consists of 15 residues. The CDR3 here is CASSDGPSYNSPLHF. The CDR3 nucleotides read TGTGCCAGTTCGGACGGACCCAGCTATAATTCACCCCTCCACTTT.

The genes are TRBV10-2 and TRBJ1-2; D unresolved. Germline V gene sequence: CDR1 WSHSY, CDR2 SAAADI. V lost 6 bases to trimming and J lost 7 bases, with 15 bases between them. The CDR3 spans 13 residues. The CDR3 region is CASRREGLGGYTF. The CDR3 DNA reads TGCGCCAGCAGGAGGGAGGGATTGGGTGGCTACACCTTC.

The V gene is TRBV7-9, the J gene TRBJ1-2, with TRBD1 as a possible D gene (6 bases). The CDR3 is made up of 15 amino acids. V lost 3 bases and J 4 bases, leaving 15 bases between the germline ends. Germline V gene data show CDR1 as SEHNR and CDR2 as FQNEAQ (reference sequence). CDR3 region: CASSFSGGRIYGYTF. In nucleotides, the CDR3 is TGTGCCAGCAGCTTTTCGGGGGGGCGCATCTATGGCTACACCTTC. The variable domain in full, completed from reference TRBV7-9 and TRBJ1-2, reads DTGVSQNPRHKITKRGQNVTFRCDPISEHNRLYWYRQTLGQGPEFLTYFQNEAQLEKSRLLSDRFSAERPKGSFSTLEIQRTEQGDSAMYLCASSFSGGRIYGYTFGSGTRLTVV.

J is TRBJ2-2 and V is TRBV2; D may be TRBD2 (6 bases). Germline-derived CDR1 and CDR2 are SNHLY and FYNNEI. This CDR3 has 16 amino acids. The V end lost 4 bases, the J end lost 2 bases, and 14 bases lay between the germline ends. CDR3: CASSVRGGTNTGELFF. The CDR3 nucleotides read TGTGCCAGCAGTGTTCGTGGGGGGACCAACACCGGGGAGCTGTTTTTT.

The genes are TRBV7-3 and TRBJ2-6; the D gene is possibly TRBD1 (6 bases). Germline V lookup: CDR1 SGHTA, CDR2 FQGTGA. The CDR3 extends over 15 amino acids. V was shortened by 6 bases and J by 3 bases, with 12 bases between the two germline ends. This chain's CDR3 is CASSQQGGGANVLTF. In DNA form, the CDR3 reads TGTGCCAGCAGTCAACAGGGTGGTGGGGCCAACGTCCTGACTTTC.

V and J are TRBV5-1 and TRBJ1-3; no definite D call. V was clipped by 0 bases and J by 0 bases, with 4 bases between them. This CDR3 contains 14 residues. CDR1 SGHRS and CDR2 YFSETQ come from the germline V gene. CDR3 region: CASSLGSSGNTIYF. CDR3 sequence (DNA): TGCGCCAGCAGCTTGGGGTCCTCTGGAAACACCATATATTTT.

This rearrangement joins TRBV5-5 to TRBJ1-2; no definite D call. The CDR3 runs 14 residues. Trimming took 0 bases from V and 2 from J, leaving 8 bases between them. In germline, CDR1 is SGHKS, CDR2 YYEKEE (reference sequence). The CDR3 sequence: CASSLAPVNYGYTF. CDR3 bases: TGTGCCAGCAGCTTGGCCCCCGTAAACTATGGCTACACCTTC.

The chain links TRBV28 to TRBJ1-2, with D possibly TRBD1 on 5 matching bases. Trimming took 3 bases from V and 10 from J, leaving 12 bases between them. The CDR3 spans 12 residues. Germline V gene lookup returns CDR1 MDHEN and CDR2 SYDVKM. CDR3 residues: CASSFIKGAYTF. CDR3 DNA sequence: TGTGCCAGCAGTTTTATCAAAGGGGCCTACACCTTC.

This clone was recorded a few times. The same CDR3 can be traced to other DNA sequences in this sample. The gene calls are TRBV19 and TRBJ2-3, with 8 bases that match TRBD2. V shed 1 base, J shed 3 bases, and the junction held 3 bases outside the gene matches. Germline CDR1 and CDR2: LNHDA and SQIVND (reference sequence). The CDR3 is 15 residues long. CDR3 residues: CASSIAGGRTDTQYF. In DNA form, the CDR3 reads TGTGCCAGTAGTATAGCTGGCGGGAGGACAGATACGCAGTATTTT.

This clone was counted at least ten times. This rearrangement joins TRBV19 to TRBJ1-1; no definite D call. The germline V and J ends were trimmed by 3 bases and 1 base, with 9 bases remaining between them. The CDR3 runs 14 residues. CDR1 and CDR2 (germline): LNHDA, SQIVND (reference sequence). The CDR3 DNA reads TGTGCCAGTAGTATTACGGTGAAGAACACTGAAGCTTTCTTT. This translates into CASSITVKNTEAFF.

This clone was picked up many times. The V call is TRBV19, the J call TRBJ2-1, with TRBD2 matching over 7 bases. This CDR3 has 15 amino acids. J lost 8 bases, V lost 7 bases, and 14 bases had no gene match. CDR1 is LNHDA and CDR2 is SQIVND in the germline V gene (reference sequence). The CDR3 region is CASTPGLGFFDEQFF. DNA of the CDR3: TGTGCCAGTACCCCAGGACTAGGGTTTTTTGATGAGCAGTTCTTC.

The CDR3 reads CASRATAYYEQYF. The CDR3 bases are TGTGCCAGCAGGGCGACAGCCTACTACGAGCAGTACTTC. This chain connects TRBV11-1 to TRBJ2-7; perhaps TRBD1 as D (5 bases). This CDR3 is built from 13 residues. CDR1 and CDR2 from the germline V gene are SGHAT and FQDESV (reference sequence). V gave up 6 bases and J gave up 3 bases, with 12 bases separating them.

The chain has TRBV23-1 and TRBJ2-7; 8 bases agree with TRBD1. TRBV23-1 is an ORF; its function is uncertain. V was pared by 3 bases and J by 5 bases, with 12 bases of the junction left unmatched. CDR3 length: 16 residues. CDR3 region: CASSHSTGTGRHEQYF. CDR3 bases: TGCGCCAGCAGTCACTCTACCGGGACAGGTCGCCACGAGCAGTACTTC.

The V and J genes are TRBV2 and TRBJ1-5; D unresolved. Germline CDR1 and CDR2: SNHLY and FYNNEI. CDR3 length: 13 residues. The V and J ends lost 5 bases and 3 bases respectively, with 8 bases between them. CDR3 nucleotide sequence: TGTGCCAGCAGTCAGGATTACAATCAGCCCCAGCATTTT. Its translation is CASSQDYNQPQHF.

The gene calls are TRBV10-3 and TRBJ2-7, with unresolved D. Germline loops: CDR1 ENHRY, CDR2 SYGVKD. Trimming removed 0 bases at V and 2 bases at J, with 8 bases between. The CDR3 has 14 residues. DNA of the CDR3: TGTGCCATCAGTGAGTCGGTCAGAGCCTACGAGCAGTACTTC. It encodes CAISESVRAYEQYF.